Below are 31 T cell receptor beta chains sequenced from a single sample in a study of siplizumab effects on memory and regulatory T cells. Assay: immunoSEQ multiplex PCR; the TCRdb copy retains only in-frame clones and omits some. The table records around 100,000 clones, 80% to 95% of them present only once. The sample comprised CD4+ T cells sorted from blood. The origin of the receptors is a human donor in good health.

In this sample, this clone turned up once. The chain is built from TRBV5-5 and TRBJ1-3, with 9 bases matching TRBD1. The CDR3 runs to 16 residues. The junction had 4 bases not matched to a gene; V was cut back by 2 bases and J by 1 base. Germline V gene lookup returns CDR1 SGHKS and CDR2 YYEKEE (reference sequence). CDR3 nucleotides: TGTGCCAGCAGCTTTGTACAGGGGGCGTCTGGAAACACCATATATTTT. The encoded protein is CASSFVQGASGNTIYF.

The chain links TRBV5-1 to TRBJ2-1; TRBD2 matches 11 bases. The CDR3 has 18 residues. V dropped 2 bases and J dropped 1; count of bases not matched to a gene: 8. CDR1 is SGHRS, CDR2 YFSETQ, per germline. The CDR3 region is CASSFGHLAGGSYNEQFF. DNA for the CDR3: TGCGCCAGCAGCTTTGGTCATCTAGCGGGGGGATCCTACAATGAGCAGTTCTTC.

As to this clone: One end of the junction varies from germline; a read error may be responsible. This chain uses TRBV6-5 with TRBJ2-7; perhaps TRBD2 as D (7 bases). Germline lookup yields CDR1 MNHEY and CDR2 SVGAGI. The CDR3 is 11 residues long. The CDR3 region has the DNA TGTGCCAGCAGTTCGGGGGGCTATCCCACCTTC. The encoded protein is CASSSGGYPTF.

The rearrangement joins TRBV7-2 to TRBJ1-2, with D perhaps TRBD1 (5 bases). This CDR3 region has 15 residues. Germline CDR1 SGHTA, CDR2 FQGNSA. Between the trimmed V and J ends, which lost 5 bases and 6 bases, there was a span of 19 bases. The CDR3 is CASSMEWGSGHGYTF. The CDR3, as DNA: TGTGCCAGCAGCATGGAGTGGGGGTCAGGGCATGGCTACACCTTC.

This rearrangement joins TRBV5-6 to TRBJ2-7, with 7 nucleotides matching TRBD2. The junction had 8 bases not matched to a gene; V was cut back by 4 bases and J by 7 bases. The CDR3 totals 13 residues. The germline V gene has CDR1 SGHDT and CDR2 YYEEEE. The CDR3 bases are TGTGCCAGCAGCCAGACTCGGGGGGTAGAGCAGTACTTC. It yields the protein CASSQTRGVEQYF. The variable domain in full, completed from reference TRBV5-6 and TRBJ2-7, reads DAGVTQSPTHLIKTRGQQVTLRCSPKSGHDTVSWYQQALGQGPQFIFQYYEEEERQRGNFPDRFSGHQFPNYSSELNVNALLLGDSALYLCASSQTRGVEQYFGPGTRLTVT.

The chain combines TRBV19 with TRBJ2-3; D might be TRBD2 (5 bases). Trimming left V 6 bases short and J 0 bases short, with 10 bases between. The CDR3 runs 14 residues. Germline values: CDR1 LNHDA, CDR2 SQIVND (reference sequence). CDR3 coding DNA: TGTGCCAGTAGAACTAGGACGAGCACAGATACGCAGTATTTT. As protein: CASRTRTSTDTQYF.

This sequence joins TRBV7-9 and TRBJ1-1; D unclear. CDR1 and CDR2 from the germline V gene are SEHNR and FQNEAQ (reference sequence). Trimming removed 3 bases from V and 7 bases from J, with 9 bases in between. This CDR3 spans 12 amino acids. The DNA of the CDR3 is TGTGCCAGCAGCTTTGGAGGAGGTGAAGCTTTCTTT. It specifies CASSFGGGEAFF.

The V and J genes are TRBV2 and TRBJ1-1; no clear D gene. CDR1 is SNHLY and CDR2 is FYNNEI in the germline V gene. V lost 6 bases and J 0 bases, leaving 20 bases between the germline ends. The CDR3 totals 17 residues. The CDR3 spells CASSPRGVSYMNTEAFF. CDR3 nucleotides: TGTGCCAGCAGCCCACGGGGAGTAAGTTACATGAACACTGAAGCTTTCTTT. Supplemented by reference TRBV2 and TRBJ1-1, the full variable domain reads EPEVTQTPSHQVTQMGQEVILRCVPISNHLYFYWYRQILGQKVEFLVSFYNNEISEKSEIFDDQFSVERPDGSNFTLKIRSTKLEDSAMYFCASSPRGVSYMNTEAFFGQGTRLTVV.

The V and J genes are TRBV19 and TRBJ1-2; D unclear. This CDR3 has 14 residues. The V gene lost 0 bases and the J gene lost 4 bases, with 9 bases spanning the gap. Germline V gives CDR1 LNHDA, CDR2 SQIVND (reference sequence). CDR3 coding DNA: TGTGCCAGTAGTATAGATCAACTCCTCTATGGCTACACCTTC. It encodes CASSIDQLLYGYTF.

CDR3 coding DNA: TGTGCCATCGGGACAGACTCATATAGCAATCAGCCCCAGCATTTT. Translated, it gives CAIGTDSYSNQPQHF. V usage is TRBV10-3 and J usage is TRBJ1-5; TRBD1 matches at 7 bases. V trimming: 8 bases; J trimming: 0 bases; junction bases outside the gene matches: 7. Germline loops: CDR1 ENHRY, CDR2 SYGVKD. There are 15 residues in the CDR3.

The chain is built from TRBV2 and TRBJ2-4; 11 bases map to TRBD2. J was trimmed by 9 bases and V by 3 bases; bases with no gene match: 7. This CDR3 is built from 15 residues. Germline CDR1 and CDR2: SNHLY and FYNNEI. CDR3 sequence reads: CASSEVAGGPGIQYF. The CDR3 region has the DNA TGTGCCAGCAGTGAGGTAGCGGGGGGGCCGGGCATTCAGTACTTC.

The CDR3 nucleotides are TGCAGCGTAGAACAGGGGACTATCACCGGGGAGCTGTTTTTT. Translating gives CSVEQGTITGELFF. This chain joins TRBV29-1 and TRBJ2-2, with D perhaps being TRBD1 or TRBD2 (7 bases each). This CDR3 comprises 14 residues. Trimming took off 6 bases at V and 4 bases at J, with 15 bases between the two ends. CDR1 is SQVTM and CDR2 is ANQGSEA in the germline V gene.

This sequence joins TRBV11-2 and TRBJ2-5; no reliable D call. V was clipped by 5 bases and J by 2 bases, with 15 bases between them. From germline, CDR1 is SGHAT and CDR2 FQNNGV. This CDR3 is 15 amino acids long. This CDR3 is CASSPPPNGQETQYF. The DNA of the CDR3 is TGTGCCAGCAGCCCCCCCCCAAACGGACAAGAGACCCAGTACTTC. The full variable domain, in which reference TRBV11-2 and TRBJ2-5 provide the parts outside the CDR3, is EAGVAQSPRYKIIEKRQSVAFWCNPISGHATLYWYQQILGQGPKLLIQFQNNGVVDDSQLPKDRFSAERLKGVDSTLKIQPAKLEDSAVYLCASSPPPNGQETQYFGPGTRLLVL.

V gene TRBV7-2 combines with J gene TRBJ2-7; the D call may be TRBD1 or TRBD2 (5 bases each). This CDR3 region has 14 residues. Germline V lookup: CDR1 SGHTA, CDR2 FQGNSA. The V end lost 4 bases, the J end lost 5 bases, and 15 bases lay between the germline ends. CDR3 bases: TGTGCCAGCAGCTCGGGGCCGATACCGGACGAGCAGTACTTC. Protein: CASSSGPIPDEQYF.

The chain couples TRBV18 to TRBJ2-5, with D perhaps matching TRBD1 (5 bases). The assigned J gene may be wrong: the sequence end matches TRBJ2-7 better. Germline assignment: CDR1 KGHSH and CDR2 LQKENI. The CDR3 length is 13 residues. In DNA, the CDR3 is TGTGCCAGCTCACTAGGACAAGACTACGAGCAGTACTTC. Encoded protein: CASSLGQDYEQYF.

The chain joins TRBV29-1 to TRBJ1-2; 11 nucleotides match TRBD1. V was pared by 5 bases and J by 4 bases, with 9 bases of the junction left unmatched. The germline gives CDR1 SQVTM, CDR2 ANQGSEA. The CDR3 extends over 15 amino acids. The CDR3 protein is CSVPVGGQGVYGYTF. The DNA for the CDR3 is TGCAGCGTTCCGGTTGGGGGACAGGGGGTCTATGGCTACACCTTC.

This clone was observed a single time. This rearrangement joins TRBV6-6 to TRBJ1-2; D remains unclear. The CDR3 length is 15 residues. Germline CDR1 reads MNHNY; CDR2 reads SVGAGI (reference sequence). The V end was cut by 0 bases, the J end by 5 bases, with 13 bases between. CDR3 nucleotide sequence: TGTGCCAGCAGTTACTCCCTTCAGGAAGGATATGGCTACACCTTC. The encoded protein is CASSYSLQEGYGYTF.

The chain is built from TRBV5-4 and TRBJ2-1; possibly TRBD2 for D (5 bases). Per germline, CDR1 SGHNT and CDR2 YYREEE (reference sequence). Trimming pared 0 bases from V and 4 bases from J, leaving 11 bases between. The CDR3 extends over 15 amino acids. CDR3 region: CASSLGSEGYNEQFF. DNA for the CDR3: TGTGCCAGCAGCTTGGGTAGCGAGGGATACAATGAGCAGTTCTTC.

This chain connects TRBV14 to TRBJ2-7, with TRBD1 identical over 8 bases. V lost 1 base and J lost 4; bases outside the gene matches: 6. CDR3 size: 15 residues. Germline values: CDR1 SGHDN, CDR2 FVKESK. CDR3 loop: CASSQGPNRGYEQYF. In nucleotides, the CDR3 is TGTGCCAGCAGCCAAGGCCCGAACAGGGGGTACGAGCAGTACTTC.

The rearrangement links TRBV6-1 to TRBJ2-1; TRBD2 is a possible D gene (6 bases). This CDR3 has 15 residues. The V gene's germline CDR1 is MNHNS and CDR2 SASEGT. Deletions cut 6 bases from V and 8 bases from J, with 20 bases between. CDR3 protein: CASSATRFIPDEQFF. CDR3 bases: TGTGCCAGCAGCGCGACTAGATTCATACCTGATGAGCAGTTCTTC.

This sequence joins TRBV2 and TRBJ2-3; possible D gene TRBD2, 5 bases. V shed 1 base and J shed 3 bases, with 14 bases lying between them. The CDR3 covers 16 residues. CDR1 SNHLY and CDR2 FYNNEI come from the germline V gene. DNA of the CDR3: TGTGCCAGCAGTGAAGATAACTACCGAGGGACAGATACGCAGTATTTT. It codes for CASSEDNYRGTDTQYF.

The rearrangement joins TRBV11-3 to TRBJ2-7; 10 positions match TRBD1. Germline trimming cut 5 bases from V and 2 bases from J; bases unmatched to any gene: 3. This CDR3 region has 14 residues. Germline V lookup: CDR1 SGHNT, CDR2 YENEEA. CDR3 sequence (DNA): TGTGCCAGCAGCACCGGGACAGGGGCCTACGAGCAGTACTTC. Its protein product is CASSTGTGAYEQYF.

The V call is TRBV10-3, the J call TRBJ2-3; weak D call: TRBD2 (5 bases). The CDR3 totals 15 residues. Trimming stripped 11 bases from V and 2 bases from J, with 20 bases between. CDR1 ENHRY and CDR2 SYGVKD come from the germline V gene. The CDR3 bases are TGTGCCTCCTCGAAGGGCGGGTCCTCCACAGATACGCAGTATTTT. Its translation is CASSKGGSSTDTQYF.

The chain carries TRBV30 and TRBJ2-7, with 14 bases aligning to TRBD2. The V gene end was trimmed by 4 bases and the J gene end by 7 bases; junction bases not matched to a gene: 9. Germline V lookup: CDR1 GTSNPN, CDR2 SVGIG (reference sequence). There are 15 residues in the CDR3. The chain's CDR3 is CAWKRPGLAGVEQYF. In DNA form, the CDR3 reads TGTGCCTGGAAGAGACCGGGACTAGCGGGGGTGGAGCAGTACTTC.

The chain employs TRBV15 and TRBJ1-1; 9 bases align to TRBD1. The CDR3 has 17 residues. Germline V gene lookup returns CDR1 LNHNV and CDR2 YYDKDF (reference sequence). Trimming removed 1 base from V and 7 bases from J; junction bases left unmatched: 13. The CDR3: CATSRATLDRGRGEAFF. The CDR3 coding sequence is TGTGCCACCAGCAGAGCTACCTTGGACAGGGGCAGGGGTGAAGCTTTCTTT.

On this clone: A much larger clone differs by one base, so this may be a read error. CDR3 sequence reads: CASFRTNGMGEQFF. The DNA of the CDR3 is TGTGCCAGCTTTAGGACTAACGGGATGGGTGAGCAGTTCTTC. The chain links TRBV6-5 to TRBJ2-1; a weak D match, TRBD2 (6 bases). Germline CDR1 is MNHEY and CDR2 is SVGAGI. Trimming removed 8 bases at V and 9 bases at J, with 20 bases between. The CDR3 runs to 14 residues.

This clone was detected only a few times. The chain couples TRBV27 to TRBJ1-6; 8 bases match TRBD1. Germline assignment: CDR1 MNHEY and CDR2 SMNVEV (reference sequence). The CDR3 covers 15 residues. V shed 1 base, J shed 7 bases, and the junction held 3 bases outside the gene matches. CDR3 sequence: CASSLLDRDNSPLHF. Here the CDR3 DNA reads TGTGCCAGCAGTTTATTGGACAGGGACAATTCACCCCTCCACTTT.

The CDR3 loop is CASSLPSTSGLNEQFF. The CDR3 nucleotides are TGCGCCAGCAGCCTCCCGTCAACTAGCGGGCTCAATGAGCAGTTCTTC. This chain connects TRBV5-1 to TRBJ2-1, with TRBD2 identical over 9 bases. Germline CDR1 reads SGHRS; CDR2 reads YFSETQ. The CDR3 contains 16 residues. V dropped 4 bases and J dropped 6; count of bases not matched to a gene: 11.

The gene calls are TRBV19 and TRBJ2-1; 11 bases agree with TRBD2. The germline gives CDR1 LNHDA, CDR2 SQIVND (reference sequence). The CDR3 covers 18 residues. The junction had 18 bases not matched to a gene; V was cut back by 6 bases and J by 8 bases. This CDR3 is CASRTTSGASRGSDEQFF. CDR3 DNA: TGTGCCAGTAGAACGACTAGCGGGGCCTCCCGCGGGTCCGATGAGCAGTTCTTC.

The J gene is TRBJ2-3, the V gene TRBV12-5; 9 bases agree with TRBD1. Trimming removed 5 bases from V and 5 bases from J; junction bases left unmatched: 23. The CDR3 runs to 20 residues. Germline assignment: CDR1 LGHNT and CDR2 FRNRAP. CDR3 sequence: CASGREPGQGSVLRGDTQYF. The CDR3 DNA reads as TGTGCTAGTGGTCGTGAACCGGGACAGGGATCTGTTCTACGGGGAGATACGCAGTATTTT.

This chain's CDR3 is CASSLLRQEGTQYF. CDR3 DNA: TGTGCCAGCAGCCTCCTTCGACAGGAGGGTACGCAGTATTTT. V gene TRBV14 combines with J gene TRBJ2-3, with D perhaps matching TRBD1 or TRBD2 (6 bases each). The V and J ends lost 4 bases and 8 bases respectively, with 16 bases between them. The CDR3 has 14 amino acids. Germline V gives CDR1 SGHDN, CDR2 FVKESK.